This entry lists 30 T cell receptor beta chains sequenced from one sample in a study of blood T cell repertoires in COVID-19. Some clones are missing from TCRdb's copy, which holds only in-frame ones; the method was immunoSEQ multiplex PCR. The table lists about 68,000 clones, around 86% of them singletons, with almost 1.5% in the top ten. Sequenced material: peripheral blood. The receptors come from a woman aged 60-75 years with acute or convalescent COVID-19.

The chain combines TRBV11-2 with TRBJ1-1, with TRBD1 matching 9 bases. V lost 4 bases, J lost 8 bases, and 2 bases stayed unmatched. In germline, CDR1 is SGHAT, CDR2 FQNNGV. The CDR3 is made up of 12 amino acids. The CDR3 DNA reads as TGTGCCAGCAGCTCACAGGGGGCCGAAGCTTTCTTT. Its protein is CASSSQGAEAFF.

This clone came up once. The chain employs TRBV11-2 and TRBJ2-4; perhaps TRBD1 as D (5 bases). Trimming took off 5 bases at V and 0 bases at J, with 8 bases between the two ends. The germline CDR1 and CDR2 sequences are SGHAT and FQNNGV. The CDR3 covers 14 residues. The CDR3, as DNA: TGTGCCAGCAGCGGCACAGGAGCCAAAAACATTCAGTACTTC. Translation gives CASSGTGAKNIQYF.

The V and J genes are TRBV7-9 and TRBJ1-1; tentatively, D is TRBD1 (5 bases). Germline-derived CDR1 and CDR2 are SEHNR and FQNEAQ (reference sequence). The CDR3 extends over 14 amino acids. V shed 4 bases and J shed 4 bases, with 13 bases lying between them. The CDR3 DNA is TGTGCCAGCAGCTCCCAGGGAGGGAGCACTGAAGCTTTCTTT. As protein: CASSSQGGSTEAFF.

The sample holds one count of this clone. This chain uses TRBV6-4 with TRBJ1-2; 8 bases fit TRBD1. The germline V gene has CDR1 MRHNA and CDR2 SNTAGT. Losses at the gene ends were 4 bases for V and 7 bases for J; bases not matched to a gene: 5. CDR3 length equals 13 residues. Here the CDR3 reads CASSATGGFGYTF. In nucleotides, the CDR3 is TGTGCCAGCAGTGCAACAGGGGGTTTTGGCTACACCTTC.

The chain carries TRBV19 and TRBJ2-7; TRBD2 matches 10 bases. With V trimmed by 10 bases and J by 3 bases, 18 bases remained unmatched. CDR3 length equals 17 residues. CDR1 LNHDA and CDR2 SQIVND come from the germline V gene (reference sequence). CDR3 sequence: CAITRTSGDTRVYEQYF. Here the CDR3 DNA reads TGTGCCATCACTCGCACTAGCGGGGACACCCGTGTCTACGAGCAGTACTTC.

J is TRBJ1-5 and V is TRBV24-1; tentatively, D is TRBD1 (5 bases). The CDR3 runs 12 residues. Germline loops: CDR1 KGHDR, CDR2 SFDVKD. V dropped 10 bases and J dropped 8 bases, with 14 bases sitting between them. DNA for the CDR3: TGTGCCACGGGGGGTTTTCAGGAGCCCCAGCATTTT. Encoded protein: CATGGFQEPQHF.

The chain links TRBV10-3 to TRBJ1-1; D is ambiguous. V dropped 6 bases and J dropped 4 bases, with 12 bases sitting between them. The CDR3 contains 13 residues. The germline V gene has CDR1 ENHRY and CDR2 SYGVKD. DNA of the CDR3: TGTGCCATCAGCCCGGGAGGCCTCACTGAAGCTTTCTTT. Protein sequence: CAISPGGLTEAFF.

The chain has TRBV6-5 and TRBJ1-2, with D maybe TRBD1 (5 bases). This CDR3 comprises 14 residues. V shed 7 bases and J shed 4 bases, with 16 bases lying between them. Germline values: CDR1 MNHEY, CDR2 SVGAGI. CDR3 in DNA: TGTGCCAGCAAGGGGAAGTCGGGGGTCTATGGCTACACCTTC. Its translation: CASKGKSGVYGYTF.

This clone was found a few times. V and J are TRBV3-1 (or the pseudogene TRBV3-2) and TRBJ2-5; D perhaps matches TRBD2 (6 bases). V was trimmed by 2 bases and J by 1 base, leaving 17 bases between them. In germline, CDR1 is LGHDT, CDR2 YNNKEL (reference sequence). This CDR3 comprises 17 residues. The CDR3 DNA sequence: TGTGCCAGCAGCCAATACCGGGTTAGCGGACCCCAAGAGACCCAGTACTTC. Amino acids: CASSQYRVSGPQETQYF.

The chain is built from TRBV2 and TRBJ1-1; D ambiguous. The CDR3 covers 12 residues. V was clipped by 7 bases and J by 6 bases, with 12 bases between them. Germline V CDR1 and CDR2: SNHLY, FYNNEI. CDR3 sequence (DNA): TGTGCCAGCACCCTTTTCCCAGCTGAAGCTTTCTTT. Its protein product is CASTLFPAEAFF.

This clone was seen just once. The chain employs TRBV5-6 and TRBJ1-1; 8 bases fit TRBD1. Losses at the gene ends were 0 bases for V and 4 bases for J; bases not matched to a gene: 2. Germline V gene data show CDR1 as SGHDT and CDR2 as YYEEEE. This CDR3 is built from 14 residues. This CDR3 reads CASSLGQGTTEAFF. In nucleotides, the CDR3 is TGTGCCAGCAGCTTGGGACAGGGGACCACTGAAGCTTTCTTT. The full variable domain, completed using reference TRBV5-6 and TRBJ1-1, is DAGVTQSPTHLIKTRGQQVTLRCSPKSGHDTVSWYQQALGQGPQFIFQYYEEEERQRGNFPDRFSGHQFPNYSSELNVNALLLGDSALYLCASSLGQGTTEAFFGQGTRLTVV.

This clone has only a few counts. The chain uses TRBV9 and TRBJ1-2, with a possible D match to TRBD1 (5 bases). This CDR3 is 15 amino acids long. Germline loops: CDR1 SGDLS, CDR2 YYNGEE. V was clipped by 3 bases and J by 2 bases, with 14 bases between them. This CDR3 reads CASSAVGGANYGYTF. The DNA for the CDR3 is TGTGCCAGCAGCGCGGTCGGGGGAGCCAACTATGGCTACACCTTC. The variable domain in full, with the rest retrieved from reference TRBV9 and TRBJ1-2, is DSGVTQTPKHLITATGQRVTLRCSPRSGDLSVYWYQQSLDQGLQFLIQYYNGEERAKGNILERFSAQQFPDLHSELNLSSLELGDSALYFCASSAVGGANYGYTFGSGTRLTVV.

For the CDR3, the DNA is TGTGCCAGTAGTTGGGAGACTAATGAAAAACTGTTTTTT. Translation gives CASSWETNEKLFF. The chain combines TRBV19 with TRBJ1-4, with D uncertain. CDR1 is LNHDA and CDR2 is SQIVND in the germline V gene (reference sequence). The CDR3 totals 13 residues. V gave up 5 bases and J gave up 2 bases, with 6 bases separating them. Full variable domain (missing parts from reference TRBV19 and TRBJ1-4): DGGITQSPKYLFRKEGQNVTLSCEQNLNHDAMYWYRQDPGQGLRLIYYSQIVNDFQKGDIAEGYSVSREKKESFPLTVTSAQKNPTAFYLCASSWETNEKLFFGSGTQLSVL.

This clone was found once. V gene TRBV28 combines with J gene TRBJ2-1; TRBD2 is a possible D gene (7 bases). Germline loops: CDR1 MDHEN, CDR2 SYDVKM. This CDR3 is 16 amino acids long. V lost 5 bases to trimming and J lost 7 bases, with 21 bases between them. The CDR3 DNA is TGTGCCAGCAGTATACGTTGGGGGGGGGCCTTAAATGAGCAGTTCTTC. Translated, it gives CASSIRWGGALNEQFF.

The V gene is TRBV5-1, the J gene TRBJ2-5; possible D gene TRBD1, 5 bases. CDR1 is SGHRS, CDR2 YFSETQ, per germline. Deletions cut 0 bases from V and 2 bases from J, with 8 bases between. This CDR3 region has 14 residues. The CDR3 loop reads CASSLAQAQETQYF. The CDR3 bases are TGCGCCAGCAGCTTGGCACAGGCTCAAGAGACCCAGTACTTC.

V is TRBV11-1 and J is TRBJ2-7; D is perhaps TRBD1 (5 bases). The CDR3 consists of 13 residues. V was clipped by 3 bases and J by 0 bases, with 6 bases between them. Germline V CDR1 and CDR2: SGHAT, FQDESV (reference sequence). The CDR3 is CASSFRVSYEQYF. The CDR3 coding sequence is TGTGCCAGCAGCTTCAGGGTCTCCTACGAGCAGTACTTC.

In this sample, this clone turned up once. J is TRBJ2-1 and V is TRBV7-9; 10 positions match TRBD2. CDR1 is SEHNR, CDR2 FQNEAQ, per germline (reference sequence). The CDR3 spans 19 residues. V lost 4 bases and J lost 8; bases outside the gene matches: 20. The CDR3 protein is CASSSNRLAGALSSDEQFF. DNA of the CDR3: TGTGCCAGCAGCTCGAATCGTCTAGCGGGAGCGCTTTCCTCGGATGAGCAGTTCTTC.

This chain uses TRBV5-8 with TRBJ1-1; D is undetermined. V dropped 4 bases and J dropped 6 bases, with 10 bases sitting between them. The CDR3 length is 12 residues. The V gene's germline CDR1 is SGHTS and CDR2 YDEGEE. The CDR3, as DNA: TGTGCCAGCAGCCCGGAGGACGCTGAAGCTTTCTTT. This encodes CASSPEDAEAFF.

This clone was found once. The chain recombines TRBV23-1 with TRBJ2-7, with D possibly being TRBD2 (5 bases). TRBV23-1 has ORF status, its function being uncertain. Trimming cost V 0 bases and J 3 bases, with 21 bases left between them. The CDR3 totals 18 residues. The CDR3 reads CASSQSPGEIYGLYEQYF. CDR3 nucleotides: TGCGCCAGCAGTCAATCGCCTGGGGAGATTTATGGCCTCTACGAGCAGTACTTC.

V usage is TRBV2 and J usage is TRBJ2-1; 10 bases fit TRBD1. The J segment lost 6 bases and the V segment lost 6 bases, leaving 5 bases of the junction unmatched. CDR3 size: 14 residues. In germline, CDR1 is SNHLY, CDR2 FYNNEI. CDR3 bases: TGTGCCAGCAGGAGGGACAGGGGATTCAATGAGCAGTTCTTC. This translates into CASRRDRGFNEQFF.

This clone was counted a single time. V and J are TRBV18 and TRBJ2-7; 8 bases fit TRBD2. The CDR3 sequence is 15 residues long. Trimming at V came to 2 bases and at J to 2 bases, leaving 5 bases not matched to a gene. The V gene's germline CDR1 is KGHSH and CDR2 LQKENI. DNA of the CDR3: TGTGCCAGCTCACCAGACGGGAGGGCAACCTACGAGCAGTACTTC. Protein sequence: CASSPDGRATYEQYF.

This clone was observed once. The V call is TRBV5-1, the J call TRBJ2-2, with 8 nucleotides matching TRBD1. CDR3 length: 14 residues. Germline CDR1 is SGHRS and CDR2 is YFSETQ. The V gene end was trimmed by 6 bases and the J gene end by 6 bases; junction bases not matched to a gene: 7. CDR3 in DNA: TGCGCCAGCACTGGACAGGGTAGGGCCGGGGAGCTGTTTTTT. Protein: CASTGQGRAGELFF.

The chain has TRBV2 and TRBJ1-1; 7 nucleotides agree with TRBD1. In germline, CDR1 is SNHLY, CDR2 FYNNEI. V was clipped by 5 bases and J by 4 bases; unmatched bases: 10. The CDR3 has 15 residues. The CDR3 bases are TGTGCCAGCAGTTTAGCCGGGGCAGGGGGCACTGAAGCTTTCTTT. It codes for CASSLAGAGGTEAFF.

V and J are TRBV12-3 or TRBV12-4 and TRBJ2-2; D not resolved. V was clipped by 3 bases and J by 5 bases, with 7 bases between them. The CDR3 is 13 amino acids. The CDR3 is CASSFYSTGELFF. The CDR3 nucleotides are TGTGCCAGCAGTTTTTATAGTACCGGGGAGCTGTTTTTT.

V usage is TRBV5-1 and J usage is TRBJ1-6; D is unclear. The CDR3 consists of 16 residues. Germline values: CDR1 SGHRS, CDR2 YFSETQ. Trimming left V 4 bases short and J 0 bases short, with 11 bases between. As DNA, the CDR3 is TGCGCCAGCAGCGTACAGACGAGCTCCTATAATTCACCCCTCCACTTT. Its protein is CASSVQTSSYNSPLHF.

This chain uses TRBV28 with TRBJ1-2; 8 bases are a match to TRBD1. Germline CDR1 and CDR2: MDHEN and SYDVKM. The CDR3 extends over 18 amino acids. V lost 5 bases, J lost 2 bases, and 16 bases stayed unmatched. CDR3 amino acids: CASSRESSPRGRNYGYTF. Here the CDR3 DNA reads TGTGCCAGCAGTCGCGAGTCTAGCCCCAGGGGGCGCAACTATGGCTACACCTTC.

In this sample, this clone turned up a few times. The chain has TRBV18 and TRBJ1-5, with D possibly matching TRBD1 (5 bases). The germline V gene has CDR1 KGHSH and CDR2 LQKENI. Trimming took 2 bases from V and 4 from J, leaving 9 bases between them. CDR3 length equals 14 residues. CDR3 amino acids: CASSPRQGNQPQHF. CDR3 sequence (DNA): TGTGCCAGCTCACCAAGGCAGGGAAATCAGCCCCAGCATTTT. Filled out from reference TRBV18 and TRBJ1-5, the complete variable domain reads NAGVMQNPRHLVRRRGQEARLRCSPMKGHSHVYWYRQLPEEGLKFMVYLQKENIIDESGMPKERFSAEFPKEGPSILRIQQVVRGDSAAYFCASSPRQGNQPQHFGDGTRLSIL.

This clone appeared a few times. The chain has TRBV5-6 and TRBJ1-4, with D perhaps matching TRBD1 (5 bases). The ends were cut back, 3 bases at V and 5 bases at J, with 20 bases in the middle. Germline V gives CDR1 SGHDT, CDR2 YYEEEE. CDR3 length: 17 residues. The CDR3: CASSWRQPEGPNEKLFF. The CDR3 DNA reads TGTGCCAGCAGCTGGCGACAGCCCGAAGGGCCAAATGAAAAACTGTTTTTT.

The chain combines TRBV9 with TRBJ2-3; 10 bases are shared with TRBD1. This CDR3 is built from 20 residues. The V gene end was trimmed by 3 bases and the J gene end by 0 bases; junction bases not matched to a gene: 16. Looked up from germline, CDR1 is SGDLS and CDR2 is YYNGEE. The CDR3 is CASSAPGQGKGHLSTDTQYF. CDR3 in DNA: TGTGCCAGCAGCGCTCCGGGACAGGGGAAGGGCCACCTTAGCACAGATACGCAGTATTTT.

V and J are TRBV5-5 and TRBJ2-7, with TRBD1 matching over 7 bases. Trimming at V came to 0 bases and at J to 3 bases, leaving 6 bases not matched to a gene. Germline V CDR1 and CDR2: SGHKS, YYEKEE (reference sequence). The CDR3 has 15 residues. The CDR3: CASSLAPGQNYEQYF. As DNA, the CDR3 is TGTGCCAGCAGCTTGGCCCCGGGACAGAACTACGAGCAGTACTTC.